Detailed here is one TCR beta chain. The target of this receptor is not known. Base qualities are not provided; no much larger clone lies one nucleotide away. TCRbeta CDR3 regions were amplified from genomic DNA using the immunoSEQ Assay, a bias-controlled multiplex PCR. The authors processed their data as follows. The number of nucleated cells in each sample was estimated by amplification of reference gene primers within the assay. To quantify the absolute abundance of each unique TCRbeta CDR3 rearrangement, sequence reads were collapsed and filtered. For each sample, productive Simpson clonality was calculated as the square root of Simpson's diversity index over productive rearrangements. As stored in TCRdb, this immuneACCESS dataset retains in-frame rearrangements with V and J assigned. A fraction of the clones does not appear; measured against another copy, unresolved V genes explain less than half of the discrepancy, and the remainder lacks a known reason. The DNA gave D and trimming, while V, J and clone size come from that table. The sample records 150,000 to 200,000 clones, 82% of which are singletons. Roughly 7% of the sample is taken by the ten largest.

This record comes from a study of blood T cell repertoires in COVID-19 (dated by TCRdb to about 2020). For context, the study as a whole: Samples from collaborators originated in the United States, Italy and Spain and spanned both the acute and convalescent phases of COVID-19. The material from the prospective study consisted of cDNA or gDNA derived from T cells, B-cell-depleted T cells, or PBMCs. Subjects who had been exposed to COVID-19, were actively infected with it, or had recovered from it provided the deeply sampled blood TCRbeta repertoires that made up the dataset. The repertoires were released in a freely available public database intended as a resource for research on the immune response to SARS-CoV-2. The samples were drawn from two sources: the first 160 participants of the ongoing ImmuneRACE study, and 1,000 to 1,500 subjects contributed by 6 global collaborators. The sample metadata nearly always contained a de-identified subject ID, COVID-19 status, age in years and sex. Where available, HLA class I and class II types were obtained from metadata supplied by the sample provider rather than from assay-based typing. Paper-wide results and their limitations: The amount of clinical and demographic metadata varied by source and participant and was provided uncurated.

The CDR3 starts with the cysteine, ends with the phenylalanine, and has 13 residues. Only CDR3 DNA remains: 39 bases, in frame from the first base. The germline V gene sets CDR1 to SNHLY and CDR2 to FYNNEI. At the junction V is shortened by 6 bases and J by 4 bases, with 12 bases in between. At one collaborating source in Seattle, patients were enrolled during active infection and were followed longitudinally through the course of disease. The collaborating institutions used their own protocols to collect whole blood in K2EDTA tubes. For TCRbeta analysis, collaborator samples were shipped as frozen whole blood, as isolated PBMCs, or as DNA extracted from either sample type.

Sample: peripheral blood. This chain joins TRBV2 to TRBJ1-2; TRBD1 is a possible D gene, resting on 6 matching bases. The clonotype comes from a woman aged 40 to 50 with COVID-19, enrolled during active disease. At the DNA level, the sequence is TGTGCCAGCAGCCTCAGGGGATTCTATGGCTACACCTTC. The resulting protein is CASSLRGFYGYTF.